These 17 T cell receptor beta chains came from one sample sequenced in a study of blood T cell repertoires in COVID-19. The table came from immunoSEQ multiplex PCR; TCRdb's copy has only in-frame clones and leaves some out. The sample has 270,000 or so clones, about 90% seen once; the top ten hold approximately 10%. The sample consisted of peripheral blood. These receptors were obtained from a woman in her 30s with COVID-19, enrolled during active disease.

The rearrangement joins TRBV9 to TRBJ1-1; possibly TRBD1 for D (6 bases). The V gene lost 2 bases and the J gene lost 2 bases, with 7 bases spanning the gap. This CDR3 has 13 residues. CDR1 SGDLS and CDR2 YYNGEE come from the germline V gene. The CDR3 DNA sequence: TGTGCCAGCAGCGTTGGGACAAACACTGAAGCTTTCTTT. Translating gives CASSVGTNTEAFF.

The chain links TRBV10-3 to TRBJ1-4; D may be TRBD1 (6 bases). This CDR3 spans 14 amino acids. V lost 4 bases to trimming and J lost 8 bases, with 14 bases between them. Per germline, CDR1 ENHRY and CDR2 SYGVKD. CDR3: CAISGTGTGEKLFF. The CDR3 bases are TGTGCCATCAGTGGAACAGGGACGGGGGAAAAACTGTTTTTT.

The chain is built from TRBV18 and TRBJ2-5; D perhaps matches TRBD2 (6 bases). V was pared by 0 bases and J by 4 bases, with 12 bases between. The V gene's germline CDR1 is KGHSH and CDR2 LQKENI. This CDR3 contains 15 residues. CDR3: CASSPPGGVGETQYF. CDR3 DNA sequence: TGTGCCAGCTCACCACCTGGAGGGGTGGGAGAGACCCAGTACTTC.

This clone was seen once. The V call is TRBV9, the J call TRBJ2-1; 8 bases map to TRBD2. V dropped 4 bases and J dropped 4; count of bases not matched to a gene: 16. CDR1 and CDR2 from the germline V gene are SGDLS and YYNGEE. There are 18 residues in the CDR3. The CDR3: CASSPSRWGRGDYNEQFF. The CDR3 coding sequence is TGTGCCAGCAGCCCGAGTCGCTGGGGGCGGGGGGATTACAATGAGCAGTTCTTC.

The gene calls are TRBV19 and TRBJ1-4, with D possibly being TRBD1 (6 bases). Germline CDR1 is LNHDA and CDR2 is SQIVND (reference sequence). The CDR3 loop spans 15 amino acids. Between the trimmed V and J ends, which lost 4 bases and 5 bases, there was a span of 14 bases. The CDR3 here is CASSTHREGNEKLFF. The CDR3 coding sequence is TGTGCCAGTAGTACCCACAGGGAGGGGAATGAAAAACTGTTTTTT.

The CDR3 nucleotides are TGTGCCAGCAGCTTAGCGCACGGTAGCAATCAGCCCCAGCATTTT. It yields the protein CASSLAHGSNQPQHF. The chain joins TRBV7-8 to TRBJ1-5; no reliable D call. Looked up from germline, CDR1 is SGHVS and CDR2 is FQNEAQ. The V gene lost 0 bases and the J gene lost 0 bases, with 6 bases spanning the gap. The CDR3 runs to 15 residues.

The CDR3 nucleotides read TGTGCCAGCAGCTTTTTGCGGGGTAGAGGCGAGCAGTACTTC. Protein product: CASSFLRGRGEQYF. This sequence joins TRBV7-2 and TRBJ2-7; D may be TRBD2 (6 bases). V shed 3 bases and J shed 6 bases, with 15 bases lying between them. From germline, CDR1 is SGHTA and CDR2 FQGNSA. The CDR3 has 14 residues.

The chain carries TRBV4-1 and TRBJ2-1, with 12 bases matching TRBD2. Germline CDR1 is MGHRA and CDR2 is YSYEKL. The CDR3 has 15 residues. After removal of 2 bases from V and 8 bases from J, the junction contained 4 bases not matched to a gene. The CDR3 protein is CASSQPGLAGYEQFF. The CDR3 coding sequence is TGCGCCAGCAGCCAACCGGGACTAGCGGGCTATGAGCAGTTCTTC.

DNA of the CDR3: TGTGCCAGCAGTTTTTCGGGGGATGAGCAGTTCTTC. Translated, it gives CASSFSGDEQFF. The rearrangement links TRBV27 to TRBJ2-1; the D gene is possibly TRBD2 (6 bases). With 3 bases removed from V and 8 bases from J, the gap between germline ends came to 8 bases. This CDR3 comprises 12 residues. Germline CDR1 reads MNHEY; CDR2 reads SMNVEV (reference sequence).

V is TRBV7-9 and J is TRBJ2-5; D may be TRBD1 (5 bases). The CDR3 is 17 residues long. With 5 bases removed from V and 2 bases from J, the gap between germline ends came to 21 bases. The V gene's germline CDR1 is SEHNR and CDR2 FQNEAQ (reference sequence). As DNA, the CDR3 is TGTGCCAGCAGCCCCCGCCGCTCAGGGCTGGGGCAAGAGACCCAGTACTTC. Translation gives CASSPRRSGLGQETQYF.

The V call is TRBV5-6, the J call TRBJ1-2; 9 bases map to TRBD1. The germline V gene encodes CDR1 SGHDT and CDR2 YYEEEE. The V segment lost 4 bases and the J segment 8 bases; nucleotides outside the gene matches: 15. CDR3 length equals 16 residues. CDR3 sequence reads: CASSPPGTGPYGGYTF. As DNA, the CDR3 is TGTGCCAGCAGCCCACCCGGGACAGGGCCCTATGGGGGCTACACCTTC. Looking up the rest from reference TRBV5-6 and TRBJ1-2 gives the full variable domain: DAGVTQSPTHLIKTRGQQVTLRCSPKSGHDTVSWYQQALGQGPQFIFQYYEEEERQRGNFPDRFSGHQFPNYSSELNVNALLLGDSALYLCASSPPGTGPYGGYTFGSGTRLTVV.

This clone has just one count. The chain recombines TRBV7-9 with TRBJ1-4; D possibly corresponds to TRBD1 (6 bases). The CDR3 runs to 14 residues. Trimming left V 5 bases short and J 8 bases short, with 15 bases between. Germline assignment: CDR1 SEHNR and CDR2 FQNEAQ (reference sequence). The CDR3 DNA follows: TGTGCCAGCAGCCCAACAGGGCTTTGGGAAAAACTGTTTTTT. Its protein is CASSPTGLWEKLFF.

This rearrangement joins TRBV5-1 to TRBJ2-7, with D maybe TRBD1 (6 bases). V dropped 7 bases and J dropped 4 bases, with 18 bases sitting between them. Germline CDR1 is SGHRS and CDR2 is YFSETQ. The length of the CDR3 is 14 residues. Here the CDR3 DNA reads TGCGCCAGCCCCCGGGAACAGGGTCGATACGAGCAGTACTTC. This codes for CASPREQGRYEQYF.

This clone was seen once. CDR3 region: CASSLNPGNNQPQHF. As DNA, the CDR3 is TGTGCCAGCAGTTTAAATCCAGGGAACAATCAGCCCCAGCATTTT. V usage is TRBV27 and J usage is TRBJ1-5, with D maybe TRBD1 (5 bases). This CDR3 is 15 amino acids long. CDR1 is MNHEY, CDR2 SMNVEV, per germline (reference sequence). V lost 2 bases, J lost 3 bases, and 11 bases lay in between.

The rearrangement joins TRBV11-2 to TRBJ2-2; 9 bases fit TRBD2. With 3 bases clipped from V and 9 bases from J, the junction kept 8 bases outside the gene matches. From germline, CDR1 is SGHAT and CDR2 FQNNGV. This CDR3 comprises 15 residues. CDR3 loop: CASSLGRGGRWELFF. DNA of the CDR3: TGTGCCAGCAGCTTGGGGCGGGGGGGAAGATGGGAGCTGTTTTTT.

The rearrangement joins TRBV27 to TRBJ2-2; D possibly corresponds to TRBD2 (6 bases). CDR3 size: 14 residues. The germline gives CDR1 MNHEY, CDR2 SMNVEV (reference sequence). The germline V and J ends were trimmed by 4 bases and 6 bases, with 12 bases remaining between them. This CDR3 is CASSSRGGSGELFF. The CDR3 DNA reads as TGTGCCAGCAGTTCCCGAGGAGGGTCCGGGGAGCTGTTTTTT.

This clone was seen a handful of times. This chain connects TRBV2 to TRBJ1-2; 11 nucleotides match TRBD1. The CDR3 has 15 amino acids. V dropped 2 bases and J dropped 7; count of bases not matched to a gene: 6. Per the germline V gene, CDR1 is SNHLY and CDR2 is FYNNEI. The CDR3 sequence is CASSELRTGGSGYTF. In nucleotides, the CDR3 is TGTGCCAGCAGTGAATTAAGGACAGGGGGCTCTGGCTACACCTTC.